A single T cell receptor beta chain is shown here with its context. Its target is unknown. Trimming took 3 bases from V and 7 from J; bases not matched to a gene: 8. The CDR3 totals 14 residues. Germline V lookup: CDR1 GTSNPN, CDR2 SVGIG (reference sequence). The table came from immunoSEQ multiplex PCR; TCRdb's copy has only in-frame clones and leaves some out. The data show about 63,000 clones, around 72% seen once. Input was roughly 616 ng to 6,004 ng of genomic DNA from tumor or blood. These data originate in a study of T cells in tumors after PD-1 blockade. Across the study: Peripheral blood samples averaged roughly 40,000 unique clonotypes and some 100,000 templates. Study-level findings and limits: Blood contained about 42% of the tumor's TCR clonotypes.

This TCR came from a human donor with basal cell carcinoma. The chain has TRBV30 and TRBJ2-1; 8 bases fit TRBD2. The input for sequencing was PBMCs, taken after anti-PD-1 treatment. The chain's CDR3 is CAWRRGGGPNEQFF. CDR3 nucleotides: TGTGCCTGGAGAAGGGGCGGGGGGCCGAATGAGCAGTTCTTC.